This T cell receptor beta chain was observed in a study of identical twins. Through template switching, a universal primer site was introduced, and the cDNA contained unique molecular identifiers. Via MiXCR, TCRdb re-called the 5' RACE reads, giving one row per CDR3 protein. The sample consists of about 570,000 distinct CDR3 sequences, nearly 10% of them appearing once. V lost 2 bases to trimming and J lost 5 bases; unmatched junction nucleotides: 4. CDR3 length equals 15 residues. Germline assignment: CDR1 SGHTA and CDR2 FQGTGA. These data are also associated with another study on yellow fever vaccine responses in identical twins. From that second work: Twins reportedly appeared to share part of their vaccine T cell response while keeping part individual.

This sequence was found in a woman between 18 and 30 years old in good health. Sequenced material: PBMCs. V gene TRBV7-3 combines with J gene TRBJ2-7; 12 bases map to TRBD2. Written as DNA, the CDR3 is TGTGCCAGCAGCTTAGGACTAGCGGGGTGGAACGAGCAGTACTTC. Protein product: CASSLGLAGWNEQYF.